These T cell receptor beta chains were read from a single sample in a study of lymphopenia after photon versus proton radiotherapy. Sequenced by immunoSEQ multiplex PCR; TCRdb stores in-frame clones only, minus some. Seen here are 45,000 to 65,000 clones, about four fifths observed once, and the top ten hold over 25%. The material sequenced was peripheral blood, taken from a patient treated with photon-based radiotherapy. All receptors derive from a man aged 45 to 65 with gastric cancer. Each CDR3 is given with its conserved first and last residue. A D gene is named only where the DNA matches it firmly. Clone sizes are given selectively: once, few, many, or a class where the clone is expanded.

clone_size: -
d_call: -
cdr3_length: 19
j_call: TRBJ2-2
v_call: TRBV2
cdr3_nt: TGTGCCAGCAGTGTTAGAGGACAGCGCCCACTCGTGAACACCGGGGAGCTGTTTTTT
cdr3_aa: CASSVRGQRPLVNTGELFF

clone_size: -
d_call: TRBD1
cdr3_length: 18
j_call: TRBJ2-4
v_call: TRBV2
cdr3_nt: TGTGCCAGCAGTGATGTCGGGCAGGGGGCATGGGCCAAAAACATTCAGTACTTC
cdr3_aa: CASSDVGQGAWAKNIQYF

clone_size: -
d_call: -
cdr3_length: 16
j_call: TRBJ2-3
v_call: TRBV11-2
cdr3_nt: TGTGCCAGCAGCCTAAGAGGGCAGCTAAACACAGATACGCAGTATTTT
cdr3_aa: CASSLRGQLNTDTQYF

clone_size: -
d_call: TRBD1
cdr3_length: 15
j_call: TRBJ1-2
v_call: TRBV29-1
cdr3_nt: TGCAGCGTTGAATACCCATGGGACAGCTTCTATGGCTACACCTTC
cdr3_aa: CSVEYPWDSFYGYTF

clone_size: once
d_call: TRBD1
cdr3_length: 14
j_call: TRBJ2-7
v_call: TRBV7-2
cdr3_nt: TGTGCCAGCAGCTTAGGCCCAGGGGGCTACGAGCAGTACTTC
cdr3_aa: CASSLGPGGYEQYF

clone_size: -
d_call: TRBD1
cdr3_length: 13
j_call: TRBJ2-7
v_call: TRBV28
cdr3_nt: TGTGCCAGCAGTATGACAGGGCGAGGCGAGCAGTACTTC
cdr3_aa: CASSMTGRGEQYF

clone_size: -
d_call: TRBD1
cdr3_length: 13
j_call: TRBJ2-1
v_call: TRBV4-3
cdr3_nt: TGCGCCAGCAGCTCCCACAGGGGAAATGAGCAGTTCTTC
cdr3_aa: CASSSHRGNEQFF

clone_size: -
d_call: TRBD1
cdr3_length: 13
j_call: TRBJ1-4
v_call: TRBV29-1
cdr3_nt: TGCAGCGGTTTAACAGGGGGCGATGAAAAACTGTTTTTT
cdr3_aa: CSGLTGGDEKLFF

clone_size: -
d_call: -
cdr3_length: 12
j_call: TRBJ2-5
v_call: TRBV30
cdr3_nt: TGTGCCTGGAGAGTGGTATCGGAGACCCAGTACTTC
cdr3_aa: CAWRVVSETQYF

clone_size: few
d_call: -
cdr3_length: 14
j_call: TRBJ2-3
v_call: TRBV27
cdr3_nt: TGTGCCAGCAGGGCTCGGGATCCGGGGGATACGCAGTATTTT
cdr3_aa: CASRARDPGDTQYF

clone_size: -
d_call: -
cdr3_length: 12
j_call: TRBJ2-3
v_call: TRBV11-2
cdr3_nt: TGTGCCAGCAGCCTTTCTACAGATACGCAGTATTTT
cdr3_aa: CASSLSTDTQYF

clone_size: once
d_call: -
cdr3_length: 16
j_call: TRBJ2-1
v_call: TRBV18
cdr3_nt: TGTGCCAGCTCACTACATTCGGGCAGGGTTGGCAATGAGCAGTTCTTC
cdr3_aa: CASSLHSGRVGNEQFF

clone_size: once
d_call: -
cdr3_length: 14
j_call: TRBJ1-1
v_call: TRBV7-2
cdr3_nt: TGTGCCAGCAGCTTAGCATCAGAACGGACCGAAGCTTTCTTT
cdr3_aa: CASSLASERTEAFF

clone_size: -
d_call: TRBD1
cdr3_length: 13
j_call: TRBJ2-7
v_call: TRBV28
cdr3_nt: TGTGCCAGCAGTACAGGGGGCGTATACGAGCAGTACTTC
cdr3_aa: CASSTGGVYEQYF

clone_size: -
d_call: TRBD2
cdr3_length: 15
j_call: TRBJ2-7
v_call: TRBV7-9
cdr3_nt: TGTGCCAGCAGCCCCCAGCGGGGGAACAGTTACGAGCAGTACTTC
cdr3_aa: CASSPQRGNSYEQYF

clone_size: -
d_call: TRBD1
cdr3_length: 14
j_call: TRBJ2-1
v_call: TRBV10-2
cdr3_nt: TGCGCCAGCAGGGGACAGGGGGCCTACAATGAGCAGTTCTTC
cdr3_aa: CASRGQGAYNEQFF

clone_size: -
d_call: -
cdr3_length: 16
j_call: TRBJ2-1
v_call: TRBV5-1
cdr3_nt: TGCGCCAGCAGTATTAGAGGGAGTTACGGGGACAATGAGCAGTTCTTC
cdr3_aa: CASSIRGSYGDNEQFF

clone_size: -
d_call: -
cdr3_length: 12
j_call: TRBJ2-1
v_call: TRBV18
cdr3_nt: TGTGCCAGCTCACCTTTCAAAAATGAGCAGTTCTTC
cdr3_aa: CASSPFKNEQFF

clone_size: -
d_call: TRBD1
cdr3_length: 16
j_call: TRBJ1-5
v_call: TRBV6-1
cdr3_nt: TGTGCCAGCAGTGAATCTAACAGGGGCGTGGGTCAGCCCCAGCATTTT
cdr3_aa: CASSESNRGVGQPQHF

clone_size: -
d_call: -
cdr3_length: 13
j_call: TRBJ1-1
v_call: TRBV12-5
cdr3_nt: TGTGCTAGTGACCGGGGGCTGAACACTGAAGCTTTCTTT
cdr3_aa: CASDRGLNTEAFF

clone_size: -
d_call: TRBD2
cdr3_length: 15
j_call: TRBJ2-2
v_call: TRBV27
cdr3_nt: TGTGCCAGCAGTTTATGGGGACTAGAAACCGGGGAGCTGTTTTTT
cdr3_aa: CASSLWGLETGELFF

clone_size: -
d_call: -
cdr3_length: 11
j_call: TRBJ2-5
v_call: TRBV28
cdr3_nt: TGTGCCAGCGTCTCCTCCGGGACCCAGTACTTC
cdr3_aa: CASVSSGTQYF

clone_size: -
d_call: TRBD1
cdr3_length: 15
j_call: TRBJ1-1
v_call: TRBV7-9
cdr3_nt: TGTGCCAGCAGCTTAGGGGGGACAGGGGAAACTGAAGCTTTCTTT
cdr3_aa: CASSLGGTGETEAFF

clone_size: -
d_call: -
cdr3_length: 13
j_call: TRBJ2-1
v_call: TRBV2
cdr3_nt: TGTGCCAGCCGAGAAGTAGTAGTCAATGAGCAGTTCTTC
cdr3_aa: CASREVVVNEQFF

clone_size: -
d_call: TRBD2
cdr3_length: 15
j_call: TRBJ2-3
v_call: TRBV9
cdr3_nt: TGTGCCAGCAGAGATAGCGGGAGTAGCACAGATACGCAGTATTTT
cdr3_aa: CASRDSGSSTDTQYF

clone_size: -
d_call: TRBD2
cdr3_length: 15
j_call: TRBJ2-1
v_call: TRBV7-9
cdr3_nt: TGTGCCAGCAGCCCCACTAGCGGGAGACACGGTGAGCAGTTCTTC
cdr3_aa: CASSPTSGRHGEQFF

clone_size: -
d_call: TRBD2
cdr3_length: 14
j_call: TRBJ2-1
v_call: TRBV9
cdr3_nt: TGTGCCAGCAGCGGACTAGCGGCCTACAATGAGCAGTTCTTC
cdr3_aa: CASSGLAAYNEQFF

clone_size: -
d_call: TRBD1
cdr3_length: 12
j_call: TRBJ2-4
v_call: TRBV30
cdr3_nt: TGTGCCTGGGGACAGGGGGCAAACATTCAGTACTTC
cdr3_aa: CAWGQGANIQYF

clone_size: -
d_call: TRBD2
cdr3_length: 17
j_call: TRBJ2-1
v_call: TRBV5-1
cdr3_nt: TGCGCCAGCAGCTGGTCGGGACTAGCATCCTCCTACAATGAGCAGTTCTTC
cdr3_aa: CASSWSGLASSYNEQFF

clone_size: -
d_call: TRBD1
cdr3_length: 14
j_call: TRBJ1-1
v_call: TRBV28
cdr3_nt: TGTGCCAGCAGACCCGGGACAGGGAATGATGAAGCTTTCTTT
cdr3_aa: CASRPGTGNDEAFF

clone_size: medium-sized
d_call: TRBD1
cdr3_length: 13
j_call: TRBJ1-2
v_call: TRBV5-4
cdr3_nt: TGTGCCAGCAGCCCAGGGGGCAACTATGGCTACACCTTC
cdr3_aa: CASSPGGNYGYTF

clone_size: -
d_call: -
cdr3_length: 14
j_call: TRBJ2-7
v_call: TRBV9
cdr3_nt: TGTGCCAGCAGCACAGGGCAGAGTACCTACGAGCAGTACTTC
cdr3_aa: CASSTGQSTYEQYF

clone_size: -
d_call: TRBD1
cdr3_length: 13
j_call: TRBJ1-2
v_call: TRBV27
cdr3_nt: TGTGCCAGCAGTTATCAGGGGGGGTATGGCTACACCTTC
cdr3_aa: CASSYQGGYGYTF

clone_size: -
d_call: -
cdr3_length: 13
j_call: TRBJ2-5
v_call: TRBV30
cdr3_nt: TGTGCCTGGAGTACCCGCTTGGGGGAGACCCAGTACTTC
cdr3_aa: CAWSTRLGETQYF

clone_size: -
d_call: -
cdr3_length: 16
j_call: TRBJ1-2
v_call: TRBV4-2
cdr3_nt: TGTGCCAGCAGCCAAGAAGTGGACGGAGCTAACTATGGCTACACCTTC
cdr3_aa: CASSQEVDGANYGYTF

clone_size: -
d_call: -
cdr3_length: 12
j_call: TRBJ2-2
v_call: TRBV6-5
cdr3_nt: TGTGCCACTGGGATCGGCACCGGGGAGCTGTTTTTT
cdr3_aa: CATGIGTGELFF

clone_size: -
d_call: -
cdr3_length: 15
j_call: TRBJ2-5
v_call: TRBV6-1
cdr3_nt: TGTGCCAGCAGTGCTCCGACAGGTGCATTGAAGACCCAGTACTTC
cdr3_aa: CASSAPTGALKTQYF

clone_size: once
d_call: TRBD2
cdr3_length: 16
j_call: TRBJ2-1
v_call: TRBV6-1
cdr3_nt: TGTGCCAGCAGTGAAGTAAGCGGGAGTTATGTTAATGAGCAGTTCTTC
cdr3_aa: CASSEVSGSYVNEQFF

clone_size: -
d_call: -
cdr3_length: 15
j_call: TRBJ1-6
v_call: TRBV2
cdr3_nt: TGTGCCAGCGGATCGGACGGGTTCTATAATTCACCCCTCCACTTT
cdr3_aa: CASGSDGFYNSPLHF

clone_size: -
d_call: -
cdr3_length: 12
j_call: TRBJ2-2
v_call: TRBV6-6
cdr3_nt: TGTGCCAGCAGACGGGAGTCCGGGGAGCTGTTTTTT
cdr3_aa: CASRRESGELFF

clone_size: -
d_call: -
cdr3_length: 13
j_call: TRBJ1-1
v_call: TRBV14
cdr3_nt: TGTGCCAGCAGCCATAGGATGAACACTGAAGCTTTCTTT
cdr3_aa: CASSHRMNTEAFF

clone_size: -
d_call: -
cdr3_length: 13
j_call: TRBJ2-5
v_call: TRBV29-1
cdr3_nt: TGCAGCGTTGACGTGGGCGCGATGGAGACCCAGTACTTC
cdr3_aa: CSVDVGAMETQYF

clone_size: -
d_call: -
cdr3_length: 11
j_call: TRBJ2-1
v_call: TRBV20-1
cdr3_nt: TGCAGTGCTCACCTAGCTTCTGAGCAGTTCTTC
cdr3_aa: CSAHLASEQFF

clone_size: -
d_call: -
cdr3_length: 15
j_call: TRBJ1-3
v_call: TRBV19
cdr3_nt: TGTGCCAGTAGTATAGATCGGGGGTCTGGAAACACCATATATTTT
cdr3_aa: CASSIDRGSGNTIYF

clone_size: -
d_call: TRBD2
cdr3_length: 13
j_call: TRBJ2-5
v_call: TRBV30
cdr3_nt: TGTGCCTGGACGGGCGGGAGGAGGGAGACCCAGTACTTC
cdr3_aa: CAWTGGRRETQYF

clone_size: -
d_call: TRBD2
cdr3_length: 21
j_call: TRBJ2-3
v_call: TRBV9
cdr3_nt: TGTGCCAGCAGCGTAGGGGTGTTTGCGGGAGGGCCCCGGAGGAGCACAGATACGCAGTATTTT
cdr3_aa: CASSVGVFAGGPRRSTDTQYF

clone_size: -
d_call: -
cdr3_length: 15
j_call: TRBJ1-3
v_call: TRBV27
cdr3_nt: TGTGCCAGCAGGGACACTTCGTACTCTGGAAACACCATATATTTT
cdr3_aa: CASRDTSYSGNTIYF

clone_size: -
d_call: -
cdr3_length: 14
j_call: TRBJ1-1
v_call: TRBV15
cdr3_nt: TGTGCCACCAGTAACGGACGGACCACAACTGAAGCTTTCTTT
cdr3_aa: CATSNGRTTTEAFF

clone_size: -
d_call: -
cdr3_length: 13
j_call: TRBJ1-6
v_call: TRBV2
cdr3_nt: TGTGCCAGCAGCGTGGACAGAACATCACCCCTCCACTTT
cdr3_aa: CASSVDRTSPLHF

clone_size: -
d_call: -
cdr3_length: 13
j_call: TRBJ2-1
v_call: TRBV9
cdr3_nt: TGTGCCAGCAGCGTGGGACTGCCTAATGAGCAGTTCTTC
cdr3_aa: CASSVGLPNEQFF

clone_size: -
d_call: TRBD1
cdr3_length: 16
j_call: TRBJ1-2
v_call: TRBV5-1
cdr3_nt: TGCGCCAGCAGCTTTCCCGGGACAGGGGGCAACTATGGCTACACCTTC
cdr3_aa: CASSFPGTGGNYGYTF

clone_size: -
d_call: -
cdr3_length: 14
j_call: TRBJ1-1
v_call: TRBV5-5
cdr3_nt: TGTGCCAGCAGCTTTAAGGGCCAGGGCACTGAAGCTTTCTTT
cdr3_aa: CASSFKGQGTEAFF

clone_size: -
d_call: -
cdr3_length: 13
j_call: TRBJ1-2
v_call: TRBV7-8
cdr3_nt: TGTGCCAGCAGCTCCAGGGTTAGCTATGGCTACACCTTC
cdr3_aa: CASSSRVSYGYTF

clone_size: -
d_call: -
cdr3_length: 17
j_call: TRBJ1-4
v_call: TRBV11-2
cdr3_nt: TGTGCCAGCAGCTCGACCCGGACTGACCATTATAATGAAAAACTGTTTTTT
cdr3_aa: CASSSTRTDHYNEKLFF

clone_size: once
d_call: -
cdr3_length: 14
j_call: TRBJ2-6
v_call: TRBV6-6
cdr3_nt: TGTGCCAGCAGTTCTCACTCTGGGGCCAACGTCCTGACTTTC
cdr3_aa: CASSSHSGANVLTF